The source of this T cell receptor beta chain is a study of T cell responses to AZD1222 COVID-19 vaccine. Analysis merged second doses at about 4 or about 12 weeks. Regarding this clone: Its antigen is still unknown.

Germline V gene data show CDR1 as KGHSY and CDR2 as FQNENV. The junction had 6 bases not matched to a gene; V was cut back by 4 bases and J by 8 bases. This CDR3 spans 15 amino acids. Overall study findings and caveats: The study found Spike-specific TCR breadth and depth rose after two AZD1222 doses. Without day 14 samples, only post-peak T cell repertoires were studied. CD4 TCRs associated with vaccination spanned spike, dominating at 160-218 and 743-854.

The method was immunoSEQ multiplex PCR; TCRdb's version includes in-frame clones alone and lacks a portion of them. The sample has around 99,000 clones, about 85% seen once. The chain has TRBV16 and TRBJ2-1; 12 bases line up with TRBD1. The sample in question was peripheral blood, obtained 28 days after the second AZD1222 dose. The clonotype comes from an adult who received the AZD1222 COVID-19 vaccine. CDR3 bases: TGTGCCAGCAGCCGCCCGGGACAGGGGGCATATGAGCAGTTCTTC. Protein: CASSRPGQGAYEQFF.